The 10 T cell receptor beta chains presented below share a single source sample, sequenced in a study of cytomegalovirus exposure and HLA in healthy donors. This PCR relied on a set of 60 Vbeta primers and 13 Jbeta primers. TCRdb keeps only in-frame clones here, not all; method: immunoSEQ multiplex PCR. This table holds 75,000 to 100,000 clones, over 70% found once. Specimen: PBMCs. The origin of the receptors is a man younger than 35 in good health and CMV-seropositive.

J is TRBJ2-7 and V is TRBV15; D remains ambiguous. Per germline, CDR1 LNHNV and CDR2 YYDKDF (reference sequence). This CDR3 region has 13 residues. Trimming left V 0 bases short and J 7 bases short, with 10 bases between. This chain's CDR3 is CATSREESREQYF. CDR3 sequence (DNA): TGTGCCACCAGCAGAGAGGAGAGTCGGGAGCAGTACTTC. Full variable domain (remainder filled in from reference TRBV15 and TRBJ2-7): DAMVIQNPRYQVTQFGKPVTLSCSQTLNHNVMYWYQQKSSQAPKLLFHYYDKDFNNEADTPDNFQSRRPNTSFCFLDIRSPGLGDTAMYLCATSREESREQYFGPGTRLTVT.

This chain joins TRBV5-1 and TRBJ2-7; the match to TRBD2 covers 7 bases. CDR1 is SGHRS and CDR2 is YFSETQ in the germline V gene. The length of the CDR3 is 15 residues. V shed 3 bases, J shed 7 bases, and the junction held 13 bases outside the gene matches. CDR3 residues: CASSSVGLGLEEQYF. In DNA form, the CDR3 reads TGCGCCAGCAGCTCGGTTGGACTAGGCCTTGAAGAGCAGTACTTC. The full variable domain, completed using reference TRBV5-1 and TRBJ2-7, is KAGVTQTPRYLIKTRGQQVTLSCSPISGHRSVSWYQQTPGQGLQFLFEYFSETQRNKGNFPGRFSGRQFSNSRSEMNVSTLELGDSALYLCASSSVGLGLEEQYFGPGTRLTVT.

The chain joins TRBV10-2 to TRBJ2-5; 8 nucleotides line up with TRBD1. Unmatched junction bases numbered 13, after V lost 4 bases and J lost 3 bases. CDR3 length equals 17 residues. Per the germline V gene, CDR1 is WSHSY and CDR2 is SAAADI. CDR3 protein: CASSAFPGQGWEETQYF. The CDR3 DNA reads as TGCGCCAGCAGTGCGTTCCCCGGACAGGGATGGGAAGAGACCCAGTACTTC.

The chain recombines TRBV7-2 with TRBJ2-1; 10 bases fit TRBD2. The CDR3 spans 17 residues. With V trimmed by 5 bases and J by 6 bases, 13 bases remained unmatched. Germline V CDR1 and CDR2: SGHTA, FQGNSA. CDR3 in DNA: TGTGCCAGCAGCGTCGACCCTAGCGGGGGCGTCATCAATGAGCAGTTCTTC. Translated: CASSVDPSGGVINEQFF.

The chain joins TRBV10-2 to TRBJ1-5, with TRBD1 matching over 7 bases. The length of the CDR3 is 13 residues. Losses at the gene ends were 5 bases for V and 4 bases for J; bases not matched to a gene: 2. CDR1 is WSHSY, CDR2 SAAADI, per germline. CDR3 residues: CASSLQGNQPQHF. The CDR3, as DNA: TGCGCCAGCAGTCTACAGGGGAATCAGCCCCAGCATTTT.

CDR3 sequence reads: CASSPPGTDYEQYF. The CDR3 bases are TGTGCCAGCAGTCCTCCCGGGACAGACTACGAGCAGTACTTC. The chain joins TRBV27 to TRBJ2-7, with 7 bases lining up with TRBD1. This CDR3 has 14 amino acids. CDR1 is MNHEY and CDR2 is SMNVEV in the germline V gene (reference sequence). V lost 5 bases to trimming and J lost 3 bases; unmatched junction nucleotides: 7.

The chain recombines TRBV30 with TRBJ1-5; a possible D gene is TRBD1 (6 bases). This CDR3 contains 13 residues. Trimming took 3 bases from V and 4 from J, leaving 10 bases between them. From germline, CDR1 is GTSNPN and CDR2 SVGIG (reference sequence). This CDR3 reads CAWRGQTNQPQHF. CDR3 DNA: TGTGCCTGGAGAGGACAGACAAATCAGCCCCAGCATTTT.

This chain uses TRBV5-4 with TRBJ2-5; 13 bases match TRBD2. Germline assignment: CDR1 SGHNT and CDR2 YYREEE (reference sequence). This CDR3 is built from 16 residues. V lost 4 bases and J lost 1; bases outside the gene matches: 4. The CDR3 DNA reads as TGTGCCAGCAGCAGACTAGCGGGGGGTTCCCAAGAGACCCAGTACTTC. As protein: CASSRLAGGSQETQYF.

For the CDR3, the DNA is TGTGCCAGCAGCTACCGCCTCAGTAGGGGTCCTTACACAGATACGCAGTATTTT. This translates into CASSYRLSRGPYTDTQYF. V usage is TRBV5-4 and J usage is TRBJ2-3; D is perhaps TRBD1 (5 bases). V was cut by 3 bases and J by 2 bases, with 22 bases left in between. Germline assignment: CDR1 SGHNT and CDR2 YYREEE (reference sequence). This CDR3 region has 18 residues.

This clone was observed a few times. This chain uses TRBV9 with TRBJ2-1; D is perhaps TRBD1 (5 bases). V was pared by 3 bases and J by 13 bases, with 17 bases between. CDR1 and CDR2 from the germline V gene are SGDLS and YYNGEE. The CDR3 is 13 residues long. This CDR3 is CASSGRQSPLQFF. CDR3 bases: TGTGCCAGCAGCGGGCGACAGTCCCCCCTTCAGTTCTTC. Filled out from reference TRBV9 and TRBJ2-1, the complete variable domain reads DSGVTQTPKHLITATGQRVTLRCSPRSGDLSVYWYQQSLDQGLQFLIQYYNGEERAKGNILERFSAQQFPDLHSELNLSSLELGDSALYFCASSGRQSPLQFFGPGTRLTVL.